This T cell receptor beta chain was documented in a study of low-dose radiotherapy and immunotherapy resistance in tumors (dated by TCRdb to the early 2020s). With respect to the entire study: In Cohort 1, each fraction delivered 0.5 Gy every 2 weeks, and the prescribed total PTV dose was 6.5 Gy. The trial did not randomize participants into treatment groups. Patients were given nivolumab as a 240 mg flat dose every two weeks and ipilimumab at 1 mg/kg every six weeks, with both drugs delivered intravenously. Cyclophosphamide 200 mg/m2 was given intravenously every two weeks, one day before each radiation and immunotherapy administration. Starting on cycle 1 day 1, patients took 300 mg of aspirin by mouth once daily for four cycles. In Cohort 2, 1 Gy per fraction was delivered every two weeks, for a total of 13 Gy over 26 weeks. Eight patients were included in the translational analysis, namely three from the first dose cohort plus the first five from the second dose cohort.

The time point label of this sample denotes: after trial treatment. Read against the paper, the sample's treatment or condition label means: LDRT plus nivolumab, ipilimumab, low-dose cyclophosphamide and aspirin (RACIN trial). The donors came from RACIN, which was a single-arm phase I dose-escalation trial that paired nivolumab and ipilimumab with aspirin, low-dose cyclophosphamide and low-dose radiotherapy. To be eligible, a patient needed to have an advanced solid tumor that was TIL-negative. A note on this clonotype: Which antigen it targets is not known. Base qualities are missing; no much larger clone stands one base away.

Sequencing instrument: Illumina HiSeq 2500. First-strand cDNA was synthesized using Superscript III and a set of TRAV- and TRBV-specific primers, so that both TCRalpha and TCRbeta chains were covered. A roughly 20-cycle PCR with Phusion amplified the TCRs, pairing a constant-region primer with the adapter that was attached to the V primers. Amplification of the isolated mRNA was done with the MessageAmp II aRNA Amplification Kit, which involved an approximately 15-hour in vitro transcription at 37 degrees C. The Dynabeads mRNA DIRECT Purification Kit was used to isolate mRNA for TCR sequencing. A second roughly 25-cycle Phusion PCR added indexed Illumina adapters, and products were purified with AMPure XP beads. The study's own analysis went as follows. Using custom Perl scripts, TCR sequences encoding the same protein were pooled, out-of-frame sequences were removed, and the abundance of each clonotype was computed. The analysis excluded TCR sequences that were supported by just one read. Repertoire metrics included Shannon entropy, Gini index, clonality, richness, and frequency of TCRs shared between repertoires. TCRdb handled the public reads itself, with Q25 trimming in fastp and clone calling in MiXCR, and kept productive beta chains. Rows are combined by CDR3 protein, so each entry shows the most common genes and DNA. TCRdb, not the authors, supplied the V and J calls. The sample records 95,000 to 100,000 distinct CDR3 sequences, around 21% of which are singletons. The top ten hold about 4% of the sample.

This sequence was found in a male donor with prostate cancer. The source material was PBMCs, sampled after low-dose radiotherapy plus immunotherapy.

Here is the DNA: TGTGCCAGCAGCTTATGGGGGGGGACTACTGAAGCTTTCTTT. Its protein is CASSLWGGTTEAFF. In this chain, TRBV11-3 is recombined with TRBJ1-1, and TRBD1 may be the D gene, going by 5 matching bases. V was cut back by 2 bases and J by 5 bases, leaving a gap of 12 bases between them. From the cysteine up to the phenylalanine, the CDR3 has a length of 14 residues. The CDR3 DNA has 42 bases and is translated from base 1. Sequences SGHNT (CDR1) and YENEEA (CDR2) are obtained from the germline V gene.